This T cell receptor (beta chain) emerged from a study of T cell responses to AZD1222 COVID-19 vaccine. Profiled with immunoSEQ multiplex PCR; TCRdb holds only in-frame clones, not every one. The sample has about 130,000 clones, 80% to 90% seen once. This CDR3 spans 13 amino acids. CDR1 SGDLS and CDR2 YYNGEE come from the germline V gene. The ends were cut back, 4 bases at V and 7 bases at J, with 14 bases in the middle. The sample consisted of peripheral blood, taken on day 0 of AZD1222 vaccination. The receptor comes from an adult in good health. The chain couples TRBV9 to TRBJ1-1, with D possibly TRBD1 on 6 matching bases. The CDR3 bases are TGTGCCAGCAGCTCCAGGACAGAGGGTGAAGCTTTCTTT. Protein: CASSSRTEGEAFF. Drawing the rest from reference TRBV9 and TRBJ1-1, the complete variable domain is DSGVTQTPKHLITATGQRVTLRCSPRSGDLSVYWYQQSLDQGLQFLIQYYNGEERAKGNILERFSAQQFPDLHSELNLSSLELGDSALYFCASSSRTEGEAFFGQGTRLTVV.